The 32 T cell receptor beta chains below all came from one sample that was sequenced in a study of T cell responses to AZD1222 COVID-19 vaccine. Using immunoSEQ multiplex PCR, the repertoire was profiled, and TCRdb retains in-frame clones only, with some absent. The sample has about 94,000 clones; 90% are singletons. Here the sequenced sample was peripheral blood, taken on day 0 of AZD1222 vaccination. The receptors were sampled from an adult in good health.

The chain carries TRBV7-8 and TRBJ2-6; D possibly corresponds to TRBD1 (6 bases). Per the germline V gene, CDR1 is SGHVS and CDR2 is FQNEAQ. V lost 5 bases and J lost 4, with 15 bases in between. This CDR3 comprises 16 residues. CDR3 bases: TGTGCCAGCAGCGGACAACAGGGCTCCGGGGCCAACGTCCTGACTTTC. Protein product: CASSGQQGSGANVLTF.

The rearrangement joins TRBV19 to TRBJ1-5; perhaps TRBD1 as D (6 bases). This CDR3 comprises 18 residues. V shed 5 bases and J shed 0 bases, with 20 bases lying between them. CDR1 is LNHDA, CDR2 SQIVND, per germline (reference sequence). CDR3 sequence reads: CASSPREGGWDSNQPQHF. The CDR3 nucleotides read TGTGCCAGTAGTCCCCGTGAGGGGGGGTGGGATAGCAATCAGCCCCAGCATTTT.

This chain joins TRBV4-3 and TRBJ2-3, with D tentatively TRBD1 or TRBD2 (6 bases each). Germline CDR1 and CDR2: LGHNA and YSLEER. The CDR3 has 15 amino acids. The V and J ends lost 4 bases and 5 bases respectively, with 16 bases between them. The CDR3 bases are TGCGCCAGCAGCCCCGTTGGAGGGGGGCTAGATACGCAGTATTTT. This codes for CASSPVGGGLDTQYF.

The CDR3 reads CASSPGQGSYEQYF. Here the CDR3 DNA reads TGTGCCAGCTCACCCGGACAGGGGAGTTACGAGCAGTACTTC. J is TRBJ2-7 and V is TRBV18; 9 nucleotides line up with TRBD1. The J segment lost 4 bases and the V segment lost 3 bases, leaving 4 bases of the junction unmatched. CDR1 KGHSH and CDR2 LQKENI come from the germline V gene. This CDR3 contains 14 residues. The full variable domain, rest sourced from reference TRBV18 and TRBJ2-7, is NAGVMQNPRHLVRRRGQEARLRCSPMKGHSHVYWYRQLPEEGLKFMVYLQKENIIDESGMPKERFSAEFPKEGPSILRIQQVVRGDSAAYFCASSPGQGSYEQYFGPGTRLTVT.

The rearrangement joins TRBV29-1 to TRBJ2-7; 7 bases fit TRBD1. This CDR3 region has 13 residues. The J segment lost 6 bases and the V segment lost 0 bases, leaving 5 bases of the junction unmatched. Germline V gene lookup returns CDR1 SQVTM and CDR2 ANQGSEA. CDR3: CSVEDRPGGEQYF. In DNA form, the CDR3 reads TGCAGCGTTGAAGATAGGCCAGGGGGCGAGCAGTACTTC.

This clone was recorded only once. Lacking the conserved final phenylalanine or tryptophan, this CDR3 likely reflects a read error. It is unclear where the CDR3 begins or ends on the DNA, so no DNA is shown, and the CDR3 is as TCRdb lists it. The V call is TRBV7-9, the J call TRBJ2-6. Germline V gives CDR1 SEHNR, CDR2 FQNEAQ (reference sequence). The CDR3 length is 12 residues, termini included. The CDR3 spells CASSLGNGSPLS.

This chain links TRBV6-2 or TRBV6-3 with TRBJ1-6, with 7 bases that match TRBD1. Germline CDR1 MNHEY, CDR2 SVGEGT. The J segment lost 8 bases and the V segment lost 2 bases, leaving 9 bases of the junction unmatched. The CDR3 extends over 16 amino acids. The CDR3 spells CASSYGNRGHHSPLHF. DNA for the CDR3: TGTGCCAGCAGTTACGGGAACAGGGGACATCATTCACCCCTCCACTTT.

The chain combines TRBV5-5 with TRBJ2-5, with 12 bases identical to TRBD2. Germline-derived CDR1 and CDR2 are SGHKS and YYEKEE (reference sequence). The CDR3 consists of 15 residues. V was clipped by 4 bases and J by 1 base; unmatched bases: 2. The CDR3 here is CASSTSGGSQETQYF. Here the CDR3 DNA reads TGTGCCAGCAGCACTAGCGGGGGGAGCCAAGAGACCCAGTACTTC.

Regarding this clone: Different DNA sequences within this sample yield the same CDR3. CDR3 in DNA: TGCGCCAGCAGCTTCAGCACAGATACGCAGTATTTT. As protein: CASSFSTDTQYF. The chain couples TRBV5-1 to TRBJ2-3; D not resolved. V was trimmed by 2 bases and J by 0 bases, leaving 1 base between them. The CDR3 loop spans 12 amino acids. Germline V CDR1 and CDR2: SGHRS, YFSETQ.

The chain recombines TRBV6-5 with TRBJ1-3; unclear D gene. The V gene lost 5 bases and the J gene lost 2 bases, with 4 bases spanning the gap. The CDR3 has 12 amino acids. Germline values: CDR1 MNHEY, CDR2 SVGAGI. The CDR3 region has the DNA TGTGCCAGCAGTCCCACTGGAAACACCATATATTTT. This translates into CASSPTGNTIYF.

This clone was seen only once. The chain joins TRBV5-1 to TRBJ2-7; perhaps TRBD1 as D (5 bases). Trimming removed 4 bases at V and 4 bases at J, with 9 bases between. This CDR3 is built from 12 residues. Germline lookup yields CDR1 SGHRS and CDR2 YFSETQ. The CDR3 loop reads CASSNTGYEQYF. As DNA, the CDR3 is TGCGCCAGCAGCAATACAGGTTACGAGCAGTACTTC.

The gene calls are TRBV6-2 or TRBV6-3 and TRBJ1-4; D unclear. V lost 0 bases, J lost 12 bases, and 23 bases lay in between. Germline V CDR1 and CDR2: MNHEY, SVGEGT. The CDR3 is 17 amino acids. The CDR3 here is CASSYSKYDSSPGELFF. In nucleotides, the CDR3 is TGTGCCAGCAGTTACTCGAAGTATGACTCCTCTCCCGGTGAACTGTTTTTT.

This sequence joins TRBV3-1 (or the pseudogene TRBV3-2) and TRBJ1-5; no clear D. Trimming shortened V by 0 bases and J by 6 bases, and 12 bases separated the two germline ends. CDR1 is LGHDT and CDR2 is YNNKEL in the germline V gene (reference sequence). This CDR3 region has 15 residues. The chain's CDR3 is CASSQDLAFSQPQHF. The CDR3 region has the DNA TGTGCCAGCAGCCAAGACCTCGCATTTAGTCAGCCCCAGCATTTT.

The chain joins TRBV9 to TRBJ2-2; 7 bases map to TRBD2. Germline assignment: CDR1 SGDLS and CDR2 YYNGEE. Trimming removed 3 bases from V and 4 bases from J; junction bases left unmatched: 6. This CDR3 spans 15 amino acids. The CDR3 region is CASSDGGTFTGELFF. DNA of the CDR3: TGTGCCAGCAGCGACGGGGGGACCTTCACCGGGGAGCTGTTTTTT.

Notes on this clone: One end of the junction does not line up with germline, which may come from a read error. The V and J genes are TRBV7-7 and TRBJ2-2, with a possible D match to TRBD2 (5 bases). CDR3 size: 16 residues. The germline gives CDR1 SSHAT, CDR2 FNYEAQ (reference sequence). The CDR3 here is CASSLLVGLNTGELFF. The CDR3, as DNA: TGTGCTAGCAGCCTCCTAGTTGGACTGAACACCGGGGAGCTGTTTTTT.

The chain is built from TRBV2 and TRBJ2-1, with 9 bases fitting TRBD2. The V segment lost 6 bases and the J segment 6 bases; nucleotides outside the gene matches: 12. Germline V CDR1 and CDR2: SNHLY, FYNNEI. The CDR3 has 16 amino acids. The CDR3 is CASRAQRGALGNEQFF. CDR3 sequence (DNA): TGTGCCAGCAGGGCGCAGCGGGGGGCCTTAGGCAATGAGCAGTTCTTC.

The chain employs TRBV6-5 and TRBJ2-7; 9 nucleotides agree with TRBD2. The germline gives CDR1 MNHEY, CDR2 SVGAGI. Trimming took 7 bases from V and 2 from J; bases not matched to a gene: 6. The CDR3 runs to 14 residues. CDR3 nucleotide sequence: TGTGCCAGCAATCCAGCGGGGGGCACCTACGAGCAGTACTTC. Translating gives CASNPAGGTYEQYF.

This clone has just a few counts. This rearrangement joins TRBV9 to TRBJ2-5, with 8 bases that match TRBD2. Germline V lookup: CDR1 SGDLS, CDR2 YYNGEE. This CDR3 region has 15 residues. V trimming: 6 bases; J trimming: 4 bases; junction bases outside the gene matches: 11. The CDR3: CASTPWRGEGETQYF. CDR3 sequence (DNA): TGTGCCAGCACCCCCTGGCGGGGGGAAGGAGAGACCCAGTACTTC.

The chain is built from TRBV11-2 and TRBJ2-5; D possibly corresponds to TRBD2 (7 bases). The germline V gene encodes CDR1 SGHAT and CDR2 FQNNGV. The CDR3 runs to 15 residues. V was shortened by 5 bases and J by 5 bases, with 18 bases between the two germline ends. The CDR3 nucleotides are TGTGCCAGCAGCCCAACTCGGGGGGCCTGGGAGACCCAGTACTTC. Amino acid sequence: CASSPTRGAWETQYF.

The chain couples TRBV18 to TRBJ1-5; tentative D call: TRBD1 (6 bases). CDR1 is KGHSH, CDR2 LQKENI, per germline. This CDR3 spans 16 amino acids. With 3 bases removed from V and 4 bases from J, the gap between germline ends came to 16 bases. The CDR3 region has the DNA TGTGCCAGCTCACCTGGAGAGACAGGAGGGAATCAGCCCCAGCATTTT. Amino acid sequence: CASSPGETGGNQPQHF.

CDR3 residues: CASSLFGVSLQADQPQHF. The CDR3 DNA follows: TGTGCCAGCAGCTTGTTTGGGGTGAGTTTACAGGCGGATCAGCCCCAGCATTTT. The chain couples TRBV5-6 to TRBJ1-5, with a weak D call TRBD1 (5 bases). CDR1 is SGHDT, CDR2 YYEEEE, per germline. V was cut by 1 base and J by 5 bases, with 22 bases left in between. CDR3 length: 18 residues.

The chain has TRBV5-6 and TRBJ2-7; no clear D. Germline CDR1 is SGHDT and CDR2 is YYEEEE. This CDR3 has 14 residues. V lost 0 bases to trimming and J lost 7 bases, with 14 bases between them. Written as DNA, the CDR3 is TGTGCCAGCAGCTTGGTGGTAGGGTGGGGAGAGCAGTACTTC. Translating it yields CASSLVVGWGEQYF.

The rearrangement joins TRBV7-2 to TRBJ1-2; D remains ambiguous. Trimming removed 1 base from V and 8 bases from J, with 23 bases in between. The CDR3 has 17 residues. Germline V gene data show CDR1 as SGHTA and CDR2 as FQGNSA. The CDR3 DNA reads TGTGCCAGCAGCTTAGTCTACCTCGCCAGCCCCAGCGGAGGCTACACCTTC. Protein sequence: CASSLVYLASPSGGYTF.

The chain employs TRBV12-3 or TRBV12-4 and TRBJ1-2; D ambiguous. The CDR3 is 11 amino acids. V lost 9 bases, J lost 8 bases, and 13 bases lay in between. The DNA for the CDR3 is TGTGCCAGTAAAACTTGGGAGGGCTACACCTTC. Its protein is CASKTWEGYTF.

This chain links TRBV5-1 with TRBJ1-1; 7 nucleotides line up with TRBD1. The germline CDR1 and CDR2 sequences are SGHRS and YFSETQ. V shed 6 bases and J 1 base; nucleotides not matched to a gene: 6. The CDR3 contains 14 residues. The CDR3: CASNQGEGNTEAFF. As DNA, the CDR3 is TGCGCCAGCAACCAGGGGGAAGGGAACACTGAAGCTTTCTTT.

The rearrangement joins TRBV5-6 to TRBJ2-3, with a possible D match to TRBD1 (6 bases). The germline CDR1 and CDR2 sequences are SGHDT and YYEEEE. The ends were cut back, 3 bases at V and 4 bases at J, with 21 bases in the middle. The CDR3 extends over 17 amino acids. The CDR3 region is CASSSLQTGQSADTQYF. CDR3 in DNA: TGTGCCAGCAGCTCATTACAGACAGGACAGAGCGCAGATACGCAGTATTTT.

This clone was seen only once. The rearrangement uses TRBV7-8 and TRBJ2-3, with 10 nucleotides matching TRBD2. The junction had 7 bases not matched to a gene; V was cut back by 7 bases and J by 3 bases. The CDR3 runs to 15 residues. The V gene's germline CDR1 is SGHVS and CDR2 FQNEAQ. The CDR3 DNA reads as TGTGCCAGCACCGTTAGCGGGGGGCAAACAGATACGCAGTATTTT. Translated, it gives CASTVSGGQTDTQYF.

The rearrangement uses TRBV18 and TRBJ2-1; 12 nucleotides agree with TRBD2. The junction had 10 bases not matched to a gene; V was cut back by 2 bases and J by 2 bases. CDR3 length equals 19 residues. Germline values: CDR1 KGHSH, CDR2 LQKENI. The CDR3 spells CASSPIASGGASPYNEQFF. In DNA, the CDR3 is TGTGCCAGCTCACCAATCGCTAGCGGGGGGGCTTCACCCTACAATGAGCAGTTCTTC.

This clone was recorded once. The chain combines TRBV6-2 or TRBV6-3 with TRBJ2-1, with D uncertain. The CDR3 is made up of 11 amino acids. The ends were cut back, 5 bases at V and 8 bases at J, with 7 bases in the middle. Germline values: CDR1 MNHEY, CDR2 SVGEGT. The CDR3 protein is CASSHTDEQFF. The CDR3 nucleotides read TGTGCCAGCAGTCACACCGATGAGCAGTTCTTC.

V and J are TRBV5-1 and TRBJ2-6, with 7 bases that match TRBD1. The CDR3 has 17 residues. The junction had 7 bases not matched to a gene; V was cut back by 4 bases and J by 0 bases. Germline V CDR1 and CDR2: SGHRS, YFSETQ. The CDR3 here is CASSHAGTASGANVLTF. The CDR3 nucleotides are TGCGCCAGCAGCCACGCCGGGACAGCCTCTGGGGCCAACGTCCTGACTTTC.

This clone is large (0.1 to 1%) within its sample. The chain combines TRBV7-3 with TRBJ2-6; D possibly corresponds to TRBD1 (5 bases). CDR3 length equals 16 residues. CDR1 is SGHTA, CDR2 FQGTGA, per germline. The V gene lost 0 bases and the J gene lost 4 bases, with 10 bases spanning the gap. CDR3: CASSLTAGYGANVLTF. Here the CDR3 DNA reads TGTGCCAGCAGCTTAACCGCAGGGTACGGGGCCAACGTCCTGACTTTC. Drawing the rest from reference TRBV7-3 and TRBJ2-6, the complete variable domain is GAGVSQTPSNKVTEKGKYVELRCDPISGHTALYWYRQSLGQGPEFLIYFQGTGAADDSGLPNDRFFAVRPEGSVSTLKIQRTERGDSAVYLCASSLTAGYGANVLTFGAGSRLTVL.

The chain couples TRBV5-4 to TRBJ1-1, with a tentative D call TRBD1 (5 bases). In germline, CDR1 is SGHNT, CDR2 YYREEE (reference sequence). The CDR3 has 13 amino acids. Trimming shortened V by 0 bases and J by 5 bases, and 8 bases separated the two germline ends. The CDR3 region has the DNA TGTGCCAGCAGCTTGGAGGGGAGGACTGAAGCTTTCTTT. Its protein product is CASSLEGRTEAFF.